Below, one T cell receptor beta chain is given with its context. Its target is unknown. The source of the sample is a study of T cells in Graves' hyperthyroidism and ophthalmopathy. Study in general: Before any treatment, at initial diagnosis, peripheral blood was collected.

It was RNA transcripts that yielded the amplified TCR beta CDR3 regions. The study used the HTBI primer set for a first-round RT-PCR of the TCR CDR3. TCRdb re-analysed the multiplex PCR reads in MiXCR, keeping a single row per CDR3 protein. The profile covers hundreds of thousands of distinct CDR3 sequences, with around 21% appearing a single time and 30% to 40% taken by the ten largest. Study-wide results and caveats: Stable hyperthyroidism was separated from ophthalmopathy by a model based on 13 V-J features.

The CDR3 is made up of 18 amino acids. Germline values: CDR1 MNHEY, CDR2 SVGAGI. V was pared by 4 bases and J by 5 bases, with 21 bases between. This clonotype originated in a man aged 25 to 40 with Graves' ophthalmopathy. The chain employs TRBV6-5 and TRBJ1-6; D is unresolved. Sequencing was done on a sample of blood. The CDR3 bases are TGTGCCAGCAGTTCCCCCCTATCTTGGACGGATAATAATTCACCCCTCCACTTT. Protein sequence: CASSSPLSWTDNNSPLHF.